The 23 T cell receptor beta chains in this list originate from one sample, sequenced in a study of T cells after yellow fever vaccination. Each CDR3 protein gets one entry after TCRdb re-called the 5' RACE reads with MiXCR. In the table there are about 580,000 distinct CDR3 sequences, 17% of which are singletons. This material consisted of PBMCs, taken 5 to 6 days after the first yellow fever vaccination. Source of these receptors: a man younger than 35 who received the YFV17D yellow fever vaccine.

This clonotype appeared a few times. The V and J genes are TRBV12-3 or TRBV12-4 and TRBJ2-1; unclear D gene. V lost 2 bases, J lost 9 bases, and 8 bases lay in between. This CDR3 is built from 12 residues. The CDR3 loop reads CASSLNAIEQFF. The CDR3 bases are TGTGCCAGCAGTTTAAATGCAATTGAGCAGTTCTTC.

The rearrangement links TRBV7-9 to TRBJ1-2; no clear D. This CDR3 has 14 residues. Trimming left V 1 base short and J 2 bases short, with 8 bases between. Germline CDR1 is SEHNR and CDR2 is FQNEAQ (reference sequence). The CDR3: CASSLDRLNYGYTF. The CDR3 nucleotides are TGTGCCAGCAGCTTAGACAGATTAAACTATGGCTACACCTTC. Full variable domain (missing parts from reference TRBV7-9 and TRBJ1-2): DTGVSQNPRHKITKRGQNVTFRCDPISEHNRLYWYRQTLGQGPEFLTYFQNEAQLEKSRLLSDRFSAERPKGSFSTLEIQRTEQGDSAMYLCASSLDRLNYGYTFGSGTRLTVV.

This clonotype was found a few times. Mismatch with germline at one junction end may stem from a read error. The chain uses TRBV7-7 and TRBJ2-3; no clear D. The CDR3 length is 13 residues. Looked up from germline, CDR1 is SSHAT and CDR2 is FNYEAQ (reference sequence). In DNA form, the CDR3 reads TGTGCTAGCAGCCGCAACTTGGGGGATACGCAGTATTTT. It specifies CASSRNLGDTQYF.

V usage is TRBV6-6 and J usage is TRBJ2-3; D is unresolved. The CDR3 runs 11 residues. In germline, CDR1 is MNHNY, CDR2 SVGAGI (reference sequence). Trimming stripped 8 bases from V and 7 bases from J, with 10 bases between. The CDR3 reads CASGQSNTQYF. DNA of the CDR3: TGTGCCAGCGGGCAGTCAAATACGCAGTATTTT.

This chain links TRBV7-6 with TRBJ2-7, with 12 bases fitting TRBD2. V lost 2 bases to trimming and J lost 5 bases; unmatched junction nucleotides: 4. The CDR3 runs 15 residues. CDR1 and CDR2 from the germline V gene are SGHVS and FNYEAQ. CDR3 residues: CASSLSSGGENEQYF. CDR3 in DNA: TGTGCCAGCAGCTTATCTAGCGGGGGGGAAAACGAGCAGTACTTC.

In its sample, this clonotype was seen a few times. This sequence joins TRBV10-2 and TRBJ1-6, with 7 bases fitting TRBD1. J was trimmed by 6 bases and V by 7 bases; bases with no gene match: 3. The CDR3 consists of 13 residues. CDR1 WSHSY and CDR2 SAAADI come from the germline V gene. CDR3 sequence: CASKGQPNSPLHF. The CDR3 region has the DNA TGCGCCAGCAAGGGACAGCCTAATTCACCCCTCCACTTT.

This clonotype has more than one count but fewer than ten. The chain uses TRBV29-1 and TRBJ2-2; the match to TRBD1 covers 9 bases. Germline V gene sequence: CDR1 SQVTM, CDR2 ANQGSEA. The V and J ends lost 6 bases and 0 bases, in that order; junction bases with no gene match: 2. This CDR3 is built from 14 residues. Here the CDR3 DNA reads TGCAGCGTGGGACAGGGCTCGAACACCGGGGAGCTGTTTTTT. The encoded protein is CSVGQGSNTGELFF.

This clonotype was picked up a small number of times. The gene calls are TRBV29-1 and TRBJ1-2; the D is unclear. This CDR3 has 11 amino acids. CDR1 SQVTM and CDR2 ANQGSEA come from the germline V gene. V was clipped by 7 bases and J by 8 bases, with 14 bases between them. The CDR3 DNA follows: TGCAGCGGGCTGGGGTTACAAGGCTACACCTTC. Its translation: CSGLGLQGYTF.

V gene TRBV9 combines with J gene TRBJ2-7, with unresolved D. The V and J ends lost 0 bases and 6 bases respectively, with 13 bases between them. CDR1 SGDLS and CDR2 YYNGEE come from the germline V gene. The CDR3 spans 14 residues. The chain's CDR3 is CASSVGASPSEQYF. CDR3 coding DNA: TGTGCCAGCAGCGTAGGGGCTAGTCCTTCCGAGCAGTACTTC.

The genes are TRBV5-1 and TRBJ2-5; 7 bases align to TRBD2. Germline loops: CDR1 SGHRS, CDR2 YFSETQ. CDR3 size: 15 residues. The junction had 3 bases not matched to a gene; V was cut back by 0 bases and J by 1 base. CDR3 DNA sequence: TGCGCCAGCAGCTTGGGTCGGGGGGTCCAAGAGACCCAGTACTTC. Translating it yields CASSLGRGVQETQYF.

The rearrangement uses TRBV5-1 and TRBJ1-1; weak D call: TRBD1 (5 bases). CDR3 length: 13 amino acids. V dropped 6 bases and J dropped 0 bases, with 9 bases sitting between them. In germline, CDR1 is SGHRS, CDR2 YFSETQ. CDR3 bases: TGCGCCAGCAAACAGGCGATGAACACTGAAGCTTTCTTT. It is translated as CASKQAMNTEAFF.

Only a few counts were recorded for this clonotype. In nucleotides, the CDR3 is TGCAGTGCTCCTCAGGGGGACCACGAGCAGTACTTC. Amino acid sequence: CSAPQGDHEQYF. V gene TRBV20-1 combines with J gene TRBJ2-7; 7 bases align to TRBD1. CDR3 size: 12 residues. Per the germline V gene, CDR1 is DFQATT and CDR2 is SNEGSKA (reference sequence). V lost 5 bases and J lost 5; bases outside the gene matches: 6.

V and J are TRBV3-1 and TRBJ2-1, with 10 bases that match TRBD1. The CDR3 is 18 amino acids. After removal of 1 base from V and 5 bases from J, the junction contained 11 bases not matched to a gene. From germline, CDR1 is LGHDT and CDR2 YNNKEL (reference sequence). This CDR3 is CASSQGASGQGSHNEQFF. In nucleotides, the CDR3 is TGTGCCAGCAGCCAAGGTGCTTCGGGACAGGGGTCACACAATGAGCAGTTCTTC.

This clonotype was detected only a few times. The J gene is TRBJ1-6, the V gene TRBV5-1; D gene ambiguous. Germline CDR1 is SGHRS and CDR2 is YFSETQ. V lost 4 bases to trimming and J lost 10 bases, with 9 bases between them. This CDR3 is 12 amino acids long. The CDR3 loop is CASSELGSPLHF. The CDR3 DNA is TGCGCCAGCAGCGAGTTGGGGTCACCCCTCCACTTT.

The sample holds a few counts of this clonotype. The rearrangement uses TRBV5-6 and TRBJ2-2, with 8 bases identical to TRBD2. CDR3 length: 16 amino acids. Trimming removed 4 bases from V and 0 bases from J; junction bases left unmatched: 5. Germline V CDR1 and CDR2: SGHDT, YYEEEE. The CDR3 protein is CASSQTSGANTGELFF. CDR3 nucleotides: TGTGCCAGCAGCCAAACTAGCGGCGCGAACACCGGGGAGCTGTTTTTT.

The CDR3 region has the DNA TGTGCCAGCAGTCCGTCCAGTGGGCAGGGGTTTCGTTTTGGGACCCAGTACTTC. Protein: CASSPSSGQGFRFGTQYF. The genes are TRBV6-1 and TRBJ2-5, with D possibly matching TRBD1 (6 bases). Between the trimmed V and J ends, which lost 5 bases and 7 bases, there was a span of 29 bases. The CDR3 is made up of 18 amino acids. Per germline, CDR1 MNHNS and CDR2 SASEGT.

CDR3 in DNA: TGTGCCAGCAGTTTAGTTAGGTTGGGCACTGAAGCTTTCTTT. It encodes CASSLVRLGTEAFF. J is TRBJ1-1 and V is TRBV28; unclear D gene. Germline V gene lookup returns CDR1 MDHEN and CDR2 SYDVKM. The CDR3 loop spans 14 amino acids. Trimming removed 2 bases at V and 4 bases at J, with 11 bases between.

J is TRBJ2-1 and V is TRBV6-5; 8 bases are shared with TRBD2. Germline lookup yields CDR1 MNHEY and CDR2 SVGAGI. The CDR3 is made up of 15 amino acids. Trimming removed 2 bases from V and 6 bases from J; junction bases left unmatched: 6. CDR3 nucleotides: TGTGCCAGCAGTTACACCGCTACTAGCGGCAATGAGCAGTTCTTC. This codes for CASSYTATSGNEQFF.

This clonotype was picked up a small number of times. The chain carries TRBV7-2 and TRBJ2-1; TRBD1 agrees at 8 bases. The germline V gene encodes CDR1 SGHTA and CDR2 FQGNSA. This CDR3 contains 17 residues. With 4 bases clipped from V and 3 bases from J, the junction kept 11 bases outside the gene matches. CDR3 nucleotides: TGTGCCAGCAGCTCCGACCTCAGGGGGCGAGGCTACAATGAGCAGTTCTTC. Residues: CASSSDLRGRGYNEQFF.

In this sample, this clonotype turned up a few times. The genes are TRBV12-3 or TRBV12-4 and TRBJ2-1, with 8 bases fitting TRBD2. V shed 10 bases and J 8 bases; nucleotides not matched to a gene: 4. CDR3 length: 11 amino acids. Here the CDR3 reads CATRGGHEQFF. As DNA, the CDR3 is TGTGCCACCCGGGGGGGTCATGAGCAGTTCTTC.

This chain uses TRBV19 with TRBJ1-5, with D uncertain. The germline CDR1 and CDR2 sequences are LNHDA and SQIVND (reference sequence). The CDR3 spans 13 residues. V was trimmed by 2 bases and J by 2 bases, leaving 4 bases between them. CDR3: CASSIKRNQPQHF. DNA of the CDR3: TGTGCCAGTAGTATAAAGCGCAATCAGCCCCAGCATTTT.

This clonotype was seen more than once but under ten times. V usage is TRBV10-3 and J usage is TRBJ2-1; 9 nucleotides agree with TRBD2. The J segment lost 5 bases and the V segment lost 6 bases, leaving 8 bases of the junction unmatched. Germline CDR1 and CDR2: ENHRY and SYGVKD. The CDR3 runs 15 residues. The DNA for the CDR3 is TGTGCCATCAGGGGGCAAGCGGGGGGCAACAATGAGCAGTTCTTC. Translated: CAIRGQAGGNNEQFF.

This clonotype has just a few counts. The chain recombines TRBV12-3 or TRBV12-4 with TRBJ1-1; a possible D gene is TRBD1 (5 bases). The CDR3 length is 14 residues. V shed 3 bases and J shed 4 bases, with 12 bases lying between them. CDR3 sequence (DNA): TGTGCCAGCAGTTTTTCGGCAGGGCGCACTGAAGCTTTCTTT. It specifies CASSFSAGRTEAFF.